The 7 T cell receptor delta chains reported below all come from one sample, sequenced in a study of γδ T cells in repeated Plasmodium falciparum infection. TCRdb re-called the multiplex PCR reads using CATT. The repertoire holds roughly 93,000 delta-chain clones, with 0.9% to 1% as singletons. Flow sorting of PBMC yielded separate Vgamma9/Vdelta2+ and Vdelta2-negative gammadelta T cell populations for bulk repertoire analysis. The sequenced sample was gamma-delta T cells from blood. Source of these receptors: a pool of human donors (malaria-infected and uninfected, not separated).

As regards this clone: This DNA translates differently at residue 3 from the TCRdb protein, which is that of a much larger clone; a read error is likely, and the protein shown is the DNA's own translation. The J gene is TRDJ1, the V gene TRDV2; 13 bases align to TRDD3. TCRdb carries no J gene annotation; the J gene was assigned here by matching the DNA with germline. Per germline, CDR1 GEAIGNYY and CDR2 EKD. The CDR3 has 16 residues. CDR3 region: CASDTVTGGYADKLIF. The DNA for the CDR3 is TGTGCCAGTGACACCGTTACTGGGGGATACGCCGATAAACTCATCTTT.

This clone occurred a few times. TCRdb assigns this DNA the protein of a much larger clone, which departs from its translation at residue 13; this likely reflects a read error, and the protein shown comes from translating the DNA. The J gene is TRDJ1, the V gene TRDV1; D remains ambiguous. CDR3 length: 16 residues. CDR1 and CDR2 (germline): TSWWSYY, QGS. CDR3 bases: TGTGCTCTTCTGACCGCAACAAGGAGTTCGGCCGATAGACTCATCTTT. The encoded protein is CALLTATRSSADRLIF.

This clone was seen a handful of times. TCRdb's protein, taken from a much larger clone, differs from this DNA's translation at residue 15, likely owing to a read error; the protein displayed comes from the DNA. In DNA, the CDR3 is TGTGCTCTTGGGGAACTAAGACTGACCTTCTGGGGGAAAACTGGCTACACCGATAAACTCATCTTT. Translation gives CALGELRLTFWGKTGYTDKLIF. The V call is TRDV1, the J call TRDJ1, with TRDD3 matching over 8 bases. The J gene, absent from TCRdb, was called here by matching the DNA to germline. Germline CDR1 reads TSWWSYY; CDR2 reads QGS. The CDR3 totals 22 residues. V was pared by 0 bases and J by 0 bases, with 21 bases of the junction left unmatched.

This clone was observed a few times. A read error likely explains why the TCRdb protein, taken from a much larger clone, differs from this DNA's translation at residue 9; the protein shown is translated from the DNA. The chain couples TRDV1 to TRDJ1; a weak D match, TRDD2 (5 bases). This CDR3 is built from 15 residues. In germline, CDR1 is TSWWSYY, CDR2 QGS. Trimming left V 3 bases short and J 0 bases short, with 11 bases between. This chain's CDR3 is CALGEFLAHTDKLIF. The DNA of the CDR3 is TGTGCTCTTGGGGAGTTCCTTGCGCACACCGATAAACTCATCTTT.

This clone was picked up a small number of times. A far larger clone is one nucleotide away, so this likely arose from a read error. At the DNA level, this CDR3 is encoded by other sequences in the same sample as well. The CDR3 protein is CACDPILAGDPSRVFDTDKLIF. The CDR3 DNA reads as TGTGCCTGTGACCCCATTTTGGCTGGAGACCCTAGTAGGGTCTTCGACACCGATAAACTCATCTTT. This chain links TRDV2 with TRDJ1; D remains ambiguous. The J gene, absent from TCRdb, was called here by matching the DNA to germline. The CDR3 length is 22 residues. V lost 3 bases and J 0 bases, leaving 34 bases between the germline ends. Germline V CDR1 and CDR2: GEAIGNYY, EKD.

With respect to this clone: TCRdb shows a much larger clone's protein in place of this DNA's translation, and the two differ at residue 7, likely through a read error; the protein shown is translated from the DNA. J is TRDJ1 and V is TRDV1, with TRDD3 identical over 9 bases. TCRdb is silent on the J gene; assignment here came from matching the DNA to germline. CDR3 length: 18 amino acids. Germline trimming cut 1 base from V and 4 bases from J; bases unmatched to any gene: 13. Germline V gene sequence: CDR1 TSWWSYY, CDR2 QGS. The CDR3 spells CALGERSKGDTVVDKLIF. CDR3 in DNA: TGTGCTCTTGGGGAACGGTCCAAGGGGGATACTGTCGTCGATAAACTCATCTTT.

This clone has just a few counts. A far larger clone differs by one base, so this is likely a read error. This sample includes further DNA sequences coding for the same CDR3. No J gene was assigned, while the V gene was called as TRDV2; the table's D call, TRDD3, was not checked against the DNA. CDR3 length equals 18 residues. In germline, CDR1 is GEAIGNYY, CDR2 EKD. The CDR3 DNA reads as TGTGCCTGTGACACTCTTGAGGGGGACGGTCACTCGACAGCACAGCTCTTCTTT. Amino acid sequence: CACDTLEGDGHSTAQLFF.